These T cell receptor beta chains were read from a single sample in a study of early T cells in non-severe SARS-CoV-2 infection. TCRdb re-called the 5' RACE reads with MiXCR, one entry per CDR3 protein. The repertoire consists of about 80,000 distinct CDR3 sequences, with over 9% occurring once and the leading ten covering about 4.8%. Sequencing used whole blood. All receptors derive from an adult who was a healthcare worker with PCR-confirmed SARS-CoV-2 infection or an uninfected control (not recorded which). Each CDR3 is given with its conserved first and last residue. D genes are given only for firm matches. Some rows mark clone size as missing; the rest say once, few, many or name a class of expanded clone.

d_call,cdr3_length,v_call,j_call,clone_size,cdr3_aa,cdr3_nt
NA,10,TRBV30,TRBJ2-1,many,CAWLGGEQFF,TGTGCCTGGTTGGGGGGTGAGCAGTTCTTC
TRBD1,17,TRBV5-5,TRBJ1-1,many,CASSLLPTGPLGTEAFF,TGTGCCAGCAGCTTGCTTCCGACAGGGCCTTTGGGGACTGAAGCTTTCTTT
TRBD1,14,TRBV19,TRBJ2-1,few,CASSKSGQPNEQFF,TGTGCCAGTAGTAAATCGGGACAGCCGAATGAGCAGTTCTTC
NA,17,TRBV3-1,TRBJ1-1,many,CASSHLVRVGLNTEAFF,TGTGCCAGCAGCCATCTCGTTCGGGTCGGTTTGAACACTGAAGCTTTCTTT
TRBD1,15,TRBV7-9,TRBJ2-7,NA,CASSSGQGSSYEQYF,TGTGCCAGCAGCTCAGGACAGGGGAGCTCCTACGAGCAGTACTTC
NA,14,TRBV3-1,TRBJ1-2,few,CASSPRDLTYGYTF,TGTGCCAGCAGCCCCCGGGACTTGACCTATGGCTACACCTTC
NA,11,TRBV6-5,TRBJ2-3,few,CASSYPKSQYF,TGTGCCAGCAGTTACCCTAAATCGCAGTATTTT
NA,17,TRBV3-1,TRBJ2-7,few,CASSHRGLRRRSYEQYF,TGTGCCAGCAGCCACCGGGGCCTGCGACGACGGAGCTACGAGCAGTACTTC
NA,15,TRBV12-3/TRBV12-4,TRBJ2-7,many,CASSYPTGRGYEQYF,TGTGCCAGCAGTTATCCCACGGGGCGCGGGTACGAGCAGTACTTC
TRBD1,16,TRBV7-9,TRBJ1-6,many,CASSKRQGGYNSPLHF,TGTGCCAGCAGCAAACGACAGGGAGGCTATAATTCACCCCTCCACTTT
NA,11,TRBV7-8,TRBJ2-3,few,CASSPLDTQYF,TGTGCCAGCAGCCCTCTTGATACGCAGTATTTT
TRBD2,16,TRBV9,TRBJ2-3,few,CASSPREVAGGDTQYF,TGTGCCAGCAGCCCCCGGGAGGTAGCGGGGGGAGATACGCAGTATTTT
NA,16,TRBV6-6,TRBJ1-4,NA,CASSYAVGRSNEKLFF,TGTGCCAGCAGTTACGCGGTGGGCAGATCTAATGAAAAACTGTTTTTT
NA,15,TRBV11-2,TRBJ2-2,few,CASSSTPRGTGELFF,TGTGCCAGCAGCTCGACCCCTCGGGGCACCGGGGAGCTGTTTTTT
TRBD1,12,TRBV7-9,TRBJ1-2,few,CAIQTGNYGYTF,TGTGCCATTCAGACAGGGAACTATGGCTACACCTTC
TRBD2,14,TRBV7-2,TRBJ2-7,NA,CASSLALAGGPQYF,TGTGCCAGCAGCTTAGCGTTAGCGGGGGGCCCGCAGTACTTC
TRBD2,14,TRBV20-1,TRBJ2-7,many,CSAPRAGGSYEQYF,TGCAGTGCACCCCGTGCGGGGGGGTCCTACGAGCAGTACTTC
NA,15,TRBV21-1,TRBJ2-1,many,CATVPSGGARAEQFF,TGTGCCACCGTTCCTAGCGGGGGGGCCCGGGCTGAGCAGTTCTTC
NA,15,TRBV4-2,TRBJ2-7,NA,CASSQGTPGTYEQYF,TGTGCCAGCAGCCAGGGCACCCCAGGGACCTACGAGCAGTACTTC
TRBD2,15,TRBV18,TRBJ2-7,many,CASSVSGGLSYEQYF,TGTGCCAGCTCAGTAAGCGGGGGCCTCTCCTACGAGCAGTACTTC
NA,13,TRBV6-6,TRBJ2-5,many,CASSYSTRDTQYF,TGTGCCAGCAGTTACTCGACCCGGGACACCCAGTACTTC
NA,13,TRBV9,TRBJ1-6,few,CASQGEGNSPLHF,TGTGCCAGCCAAGGGGAGGGAAATTCACCCCTCCACTTT
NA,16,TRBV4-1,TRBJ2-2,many,CASSQEPYKNTGELFF,TGCGCCAGCAGCCAAGAACCGTACAAGAACACCGGGGAGCTGTTTTTT
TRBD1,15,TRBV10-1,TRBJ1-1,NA,CASSETRDRGPEAFF,TGCGCCAGCAGTGAGACCAGGGACAGGGGGCCTGAAGCTTTCTTT
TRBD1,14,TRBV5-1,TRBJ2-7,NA,CASSLETGGYEQYF,TGCGCCAGCAGCTTGGAGACAGGGGGCTACGAGCAGTACTTC
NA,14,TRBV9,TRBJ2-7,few,CASSVGDGTYEQYF,TGTGCCAGCAGCGTAGGCGACGGAACCTACGAGCAGTACTTC
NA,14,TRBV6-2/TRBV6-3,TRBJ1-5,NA,CASSYSFSNQPQHF,TGTGCCAGCAGTTACTCCTTTTCGAATCAGCCCCAGCATTTT
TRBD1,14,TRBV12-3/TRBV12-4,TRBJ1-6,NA,CASGTAAYNSPLHF,TGTGCCAGTGGGACAGCTGCCTATAATTCACCCCTCCACTTT
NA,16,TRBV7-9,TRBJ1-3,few,CASTLTGIRSGNTIYF,TGTGCCAGCACCCTTACCGGGATTCGCTCTGGAAACACCATATATTTT
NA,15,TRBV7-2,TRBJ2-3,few,CASTRLLSSTDTQYF,TGTGCCAGCACCCGACTTCTTTCTAGCACAGATACGCAGTATTTT
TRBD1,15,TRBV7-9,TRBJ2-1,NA,CASSLGDRDYNEQFF,TGTGCCAGCAGCTTAGGGGACAGGGACTACAATGAGCAGTTCTTC
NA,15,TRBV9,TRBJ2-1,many,CASSADSPYINEQFF,TGTGCCAGCAGCGCCGACTCACCGTACATTAATGAGCAGTTCTTC
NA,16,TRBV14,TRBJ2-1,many,CASSQGRFRTYNEQFF,TGTGCCAGCAGCCAAGGGAGGTTTAGAACCTACAATGAGCAGTTCTTC
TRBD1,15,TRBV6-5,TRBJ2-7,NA,CASSTRGQGGREQYF,TGTGCCAGCAGTACCCGGGGACAGGGAGGGCGTGAGCAGTACTTC
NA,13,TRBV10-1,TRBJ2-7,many,CASSDGQAPEQYF,TGCGCCAGCAGTGACGGACAAGCCCCCGAGCAGTACTTC
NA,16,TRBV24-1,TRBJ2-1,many,CATSDRASGISNEQFF,TGTGCCACCAGTGATCGGGCTTCAGGGATAAGCAATGAGCAGTTCTTC
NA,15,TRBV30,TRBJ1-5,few,CAYCTGAGVNQPQHF,TGTGCCTACTGTACGGGGGCGGGAGTCAATCAGCCCCAGCATTTT
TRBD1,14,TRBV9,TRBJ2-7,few,CADIPRDRPYEQYF,TGTGCCGACATTCCCCGGGACAGGCCCTACGAGCAGTACTTC
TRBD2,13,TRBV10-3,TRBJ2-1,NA,CAIMGLGSNEQFF,TGTGCCATCATGGGACTAGGGTCCAATGAGCAGTTCTTC
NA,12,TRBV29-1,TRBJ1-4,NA,CSVTQGQEKLFF,TGCAGCGTCACACAGGGCCAGGAAAAACTGTTTTTT
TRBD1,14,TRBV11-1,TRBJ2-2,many,CASSWDRGTGELFF,TGTGCCAGCAGCTGGGACAGGGGGACCGGGGAGCTGTTTTTT
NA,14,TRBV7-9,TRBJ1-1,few,CASSLGSRPTEAFF,TGTGCCAGCAGCTTGGGCAGTCGTCCCACTGAAGCTTTCTTT
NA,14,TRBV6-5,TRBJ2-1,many,CASSYRRQIYEQFF,TGTGCCAGCAGTTACAGAAGACAGATCTATGAGCAGTTCTTC
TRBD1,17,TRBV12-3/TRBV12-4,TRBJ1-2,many,CASSFLVGTGGDDGYTF,TGTGCCAGCAGTTTCCTAGTTGGGACAGGTGGTGATGATGGCTACACCTTC
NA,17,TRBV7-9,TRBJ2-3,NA,CASSPSWGALGLNTQYF,TGTGCCAGCAGCCCTAGCTGGGGGGCGCTGGGTCTGAATACGCAGTATTTT
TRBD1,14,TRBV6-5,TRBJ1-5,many,CASSLDRGGQPQHF,TGTGCCAGCAGCCTCGACAGGGGCGGGCAGCCCCAGCATTTT